Each of the 23 T cell receptor beta chains below was sequenced from the same sample in a study of blood T cells in healthy people across ages. For the second PCR, which ran for roughly 6 to 12 cycles, a sample-barcoded 5' primer and a J-beta primer mix were used. In TCRdb, the 5' RACE reads were re-called with MiXCR into one record per CDR3 protein. The sample includes approximately 960,000 distinct CDR3 sequences, under 35% of them seen just once. This same sample was also part of a study on T cells of mothers and their children.

Sequencing input: blood. These receptors came from a woman between 35 and 50 years old in good health.

The chain links TRBV7-3 to TRBJ2-2; 8 bases align to TRBD1. The CDR3 spans 14 residues. The junction had 10 bases not matched to a gene; V was cut back by 6 bases and J by 10 bases. CDR1 SGHTA and CDR2 FQGTGA come from the germline V gene. CDR3 DNA: TGTGCCAGCAGGGACGCAGGGGGCGGCGAGGAGCTGTTTTTT. It yields the protein CASRDAGGGEELFF.

This clonotype was counted many times. This chain links TRBV11-2 with TRBJ2-1, with 7 bases lining up with TRBD1. This CDR3 has 15 amino acids. The J segment lost 8 bases and the V segment lost 4 bases, leaving 11 bases of the junction unmatched. CDR1 and CDR2 from the germline V gene are SGHAT and FQNNGV. The DNA of the CDR3 is TGTGCCAGCAGCTCCGATAGACAGGGTGTATATGAGCAGTTCTTC. Translating it yields CASSSDRQGVYEQFF.

There are many counts of this clonotype. V and J are TRBV6-2 or TRBV6-3 and TRBJ1-2; the match to TRBD1 covers 8 bases. The V segment lost 6 bases and the J segment 0 bases; nucleotides outside the gene matches: 3. This CDR3 spans 14 amino acids. The germline V gene encodes CDR1 MNHEY and CDR2 SVGEGT. The CDR3 DNA reads TGTGCCAGCAGACAGGGGGGATCTAACTATGGCTACACCTTC. Residues: CASRQGGSNYGYTF.

This clonotype occurred many times. This chain joins TRBV6-4 and TRBJ2-1; 8 bases are shared with TRBD1. The CDR3 is 14 amino acids. CDR1 and CDR2 from the germline V gene are MRHNA and SNTAGT. Trimming at V came to 7 bases and at J to 3 bases, leaving 5 bases not matched to a gene. The CDR3 DNA reads as TGTGCCAGCAACCGGGACAGGAGCTACAATGAGCAGTTCTTC. Residues: CASNRDRSYNEQFF.

In this sample, this clonotype turned up many times. The chain joins TRBV9 to TRBJ2-5; D ambiguous. V was pared by 0 bases and J by 1 base, with 4 bases between. This CDR3 is built from 13 residues. In germline, CDR1 is SGDLS, CDR2 YYNGEE. The CDR3 DNA follows: TGTGCCAGCAGCGTAGAAACCCAAGAGACCCAGTACTTC. Residues: CASSVETQETQYF.

Ten or more counts support this clonotype. The chain is built from TRBV28 and TRBJ1-2; 10 bases line up with TRBD1. CDR3 length equals 13 residues. Per the germline V gene, CDR1 is MDHEN and CDR2 is SYDVKM. V dropped 8 bases and J dropped 2; count of bases not matched to a gene: 2. Written as DNA, the CDR3 is TGTGCCAGCCGGGACAGGGGAAACTATGGCTACACCTTC. Translating gives CASRDRGNYGYTF.

The gene calls are TRBV20-1 and TRBJ2-1; no clear D. Germline lookup yields CDR1 DFQATT and CDR2 SNEGSKA (reference sequence). The CDR3 covers 11 residues. V was shortened by 3 bases and J by 7 bases, with 7 bases between the two germline ends. This chain's CDR3 is CSARGFNEQFF. The CDR3 DNA reads as TGCAGTGCTAGGGGGTTTAATGAGCAGTTCTTC.

This CDR3 is CSAGTGWDSGANVLTF. The DNA of the CDR3 is TGCAGTGCTGGGACAGGGTGGGACTCTGGGGCCAACGTCCTGACTTTC. This chain links TRBV20-1 with TRBJ2-6; the match to TRBD1 covers 9 bases. The CDR3 has 16 residues. CDR1 and CDR2 (germline): DFQATT, SNEGSKA (reference sequence). Trimming took 5 bases from V and 0 from J; bases not matched to a gene: 5.

On this clonotype itself: This clone may be a read error of a much larger clone one base away. This chain joins TRBV4-1 and TRBJ2-7, with D perhaps TRBD1 (6 bases). Germline values: CDR1 MGHRA, CDR2 YSYEKL. This CDR3 contains 14 residues. Trimming cost V 8 bases and J 7 bases, with 21 bases left between them. The CDR3: CASLPGRGSNEQYF. The CDR3 DNA is TGCGCCAGCCTCCCTGGCAGGGGTTCCAATGAGCAGTACTTC.

This rearrangement joins TRBV20-1 to TRBJ1-5; TRBD1 matches 8 bases. Germline-derived CDR1 and CDR2 are DFQATT and SNEGSKA (reference sequence). Trimming took 2 bases from V and 7 from J; bases not matched to a gene: 16. The CDR3 length is 17 residues. The CDR3 bases are TGCAGTGCTAGACCGGGTGACAGGGGCTTACGAAGCCAGCCCCAGCATTTT. This gives the protein CSARPGDRGLRSQPQHF.

This clonotype was recorded a few times. V and J are TRBV2 and TRBJ2-3; weak D call: TRBD2 (6 bases). CDR3 size: 13 residues. V lost 7 bases to trimming and J lost 6 bases, with 14 bases between them. CDR1 is SNHLY, CDR2 FYNNEI, per germline. In DNA, the CDR3 is TGTGCCAGCAACGGACGGGGGTGGGATACGCAGTATTTT. It yields the protein CASNGRGWDTQYF.

On this clonotype itself: This sequence may be a read error, since a much larger clone differs from it by one base. The CDR3 bases are TGTGCCAGCGGCGTAGCGGGTCGGGGGTTAACTTACAATGAGCAGTTCTTC. It yields the protein CASGVAGRGLTYNEQFF. This chain links TRBV9 with TRBJ2-1; TRBD2 agrees at 7 bases. Germline-derived CDR1 and CDR2 are SGDLS and YYNGEE. CDR3 length: 17 residues. Full variable domain (remainder filled in from reference TRBV9 and TRBJ2-1): DSGVTQTPKHLITATGQRVTLRCSPRSGDLSVYWYQQSLDQGLQFLIQYYNGEERAKGNILERFSAQQFPDLHSELNLSSLELGDSALYFCASGVAGRGLTYNEQFFGPGTRLTVL.

This clonotype has only a few counts. The rearrangement links TRBV5-1 to TRBJ2-4; the D is unclear. From germline, CDR1 is SGHRS and CDR2 YFSETQ. The CDR3 spans 15 residues. The V end was cut by 2 bases, the J end by 0 bases, with 9 bases between. Here the CDR3 reads CASSLNVVAKNIQYF. As DNA, the CDR3 is TGCGCCAGCAGCTTAAACGTGGTAGCCAAAAACATTCAGTACTTC.

The chain combines TRBV29-1 with TRBJ1-3, with 7 bases aligning to TRBD1. The CDR3 contains 15 residues. Germline trimming cut 6 bases from V and 0 bases from J; bases unmatched to any gene: 8. Germline lookup yields CDR1 SQVTM and CDR2 ANQGSEA. The CDR3 region has the DNA TGCAGCGTAGCGGACAGGTCGTCCTCTGGAAACACCATATATTTT. Its translation: CSVADRSSSGNTIYF.

With regard to this clonotype: It may be a read error: a sequence one base away is much more abundant. The J gene is TRBJ2-7, the V gene TRBV7-9; D might be TRBD1 or TRBD2, each matching 5 bases. Trimming stripped 8 bases from V and 7 bases from J, with 18 bases between. Germline V CDR1 and CDR2: SEHNR, FQNEAQ (reference sequence). The length of the CDR3 is 13 residues. The CDR3 loop is CASGWGTGREQYF. CDR3 nucleotides: TGTGCCAGCGGCTGGGGGACGGGGCGTGAGCAGTACTTC.

This clonotype has a count of ten or more. The J gene is TRBJ1-2, the V gene TRBV10-3; no firm D call. In germline, CDR1 is ENHRY, CDR2 SYGVKD. The CDR3 covers 13 residues. The V and J ends lost 0 bases and 8 bases respectively, with 10 bases between them. This CDR3 reads CAISESPGGGYTF. In nucleotides, the CDR3 is TGTGCCATCAGTGAGTCCCCGGGAGGGGGCTACACCTTC.

V usage is TRBV4-1 and J usage is TRBJ2-1; D is unclear. With 1 base removed from V and 8 bases from J, the gap between germline ends came to 12 bases. The germline gives CDR1 MGHRA, CDR2 YSYEKL. The length of the CDR3 is 14 residues. CDR3 DNA: TGCGCCAGCAGCCAAGGAGAATCTGACGATGAGCAGTTCTTC. As protein: CASSQGESDDEQFF.

CDR3: CASSSSGSLNTEAFF. The CDR3 DNA is TGTGCCAGCAGTTCAAGCGGTAGCCTGAACACTGAAGCTTTCTTT. V and J are TRBV3-1 and TRBJ1-1; D remains ambiguous. The CDR3 consists of 15 residues. The germline gives CDR1 LGHDT, CDR2 YNNKEL (reference sequence). Trimming took 6 bases from V and 0 from J, leaving 14 bases between them.

This chain joins TRBV4-1 and TRBJ2-5; 7 bases are a match to TRBD1. This CDR3 is 15 amino acids long. The V gene's germline CDR1 is MGHRA and CDR2 YSYEKL. The J segment lost 4 bases and the V segment lost 0 bases, leaving 5 bases of the junction unmatched. The CDR3 sequence: CASSQEGWTGETQYF. CDR3 nucleotides: TGCGCCAGCAGCCAAGAAGGGTGGACAGGAGAGACCCAGTACTTC.

This clonotype was seen only a few times. The rearrangement joins TRBV28 to TRBJ2-3; possibly TRBD2 for D (6 bases). The CDR3 totals 16 residues. V was shortened by 6 bases and J by 3 bases, with 19 bases between the two germline ends. Germline V CDR1 and CDR2: MDHEN, SYDVKM. CDR3 coding DNA: TGTGCCAGCAGCCCCGGCGGGGCCAGACGTACAGATACGCAGTATTTT. Translating it yields CASSPGGARRTDTQYF.

To note about this clonotype: Just one base apart from a much larger clone, this may be a read error. This chain joins TRBV7-9 and TRBJ2-7; TRBD1 or TRBD2 may be the D gene (6 bases each). CDR3 length equals 15 residues. V dropped 7 bases and J dropped 3 bases, with 19 bases sitting between them. From germline, CDR1 is SEHNR and CDR2 FQNEAQ (reference sequence). The CDR3 DNA reads TGTGCCAGCACCCATGGGGGCGGAGGGGACTACGAGCAGTACTTC. It encodes CASTHGGGGDYEQYF.

This chain connects TRBV24-1 to TRBJ1-3, with no clear D. The V and J ends lost 6 bases and 0 bases respectively, with 14 bases between them. The CDR3 is 16 residues long. Germline V lookup: CDR1 KGHDR, CDR2 SFDVKD. The CDR3 DNA is TGTGCCACCAGTTTCTTCGGCCAGAACTCTGGAAACACCATATATTTT. It specifies CATSFFGQNSGNTIYF.

The chain has TRBV10-3 and TRBJ2-4; D possibly uses TRBD1 or TRBD2 (5 bases each). The J call is in doubt because the DNA end fits TRBJ2-5 better. Germline CDR1 and CDR2: ENHRY and SYGVKD. This CDR3 is built from 11 residues. CDR3 loop: CAISEGGTQYF. DNA of the CDR3: TGTGCCATCAGTGAGGGGGGGACCCAGTACTTC.